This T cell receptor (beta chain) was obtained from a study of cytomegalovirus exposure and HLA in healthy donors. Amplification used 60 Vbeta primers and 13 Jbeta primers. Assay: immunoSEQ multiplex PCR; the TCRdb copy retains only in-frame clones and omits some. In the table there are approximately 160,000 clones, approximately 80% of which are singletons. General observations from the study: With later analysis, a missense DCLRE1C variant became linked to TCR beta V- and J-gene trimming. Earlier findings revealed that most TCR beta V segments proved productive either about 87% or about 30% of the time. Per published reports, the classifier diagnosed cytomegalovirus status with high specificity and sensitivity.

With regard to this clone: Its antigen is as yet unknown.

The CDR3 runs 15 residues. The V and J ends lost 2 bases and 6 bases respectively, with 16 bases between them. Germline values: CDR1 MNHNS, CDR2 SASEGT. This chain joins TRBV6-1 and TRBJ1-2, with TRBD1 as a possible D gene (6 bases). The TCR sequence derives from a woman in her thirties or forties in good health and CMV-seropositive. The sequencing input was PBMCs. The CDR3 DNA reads TGTGCCAGCAGTGAATTTGGGGGCTCCATTCATGGCTACACCTTC. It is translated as CASSEFGGSIHGYTF.